These 29 T cell receptor beta chains share one sample of origin, sequenced in a study of Graves' ophthalmopathy and Graves' hyperthyroidism. Using RNA transcripts, the TCR beta CDR3 regions were amplified. The first-round RT-PCR employed HTBI primers together with the Qiagen OneStep RT-PCR kit. A multiplex PCR was then performed as the second round. MiXCR, run by TCRdb on the multiplex PCR reads, gives a single entry per CDR3 protein. This sample yields roughly 610,000 distinct CDR3 sequences, of which over 20% are seen a single time; more than 5.5% belongs to the top ten. Sequencing input: peripheral blood. These receptor sequences come from a woman aged 18-29 years with stable Graves' hyperthyroidism. Some clones in this sample may be carry-over from other donors' samples.

This clonotype has a handful of counts. The V gene is TRBV2, the J gene TRBJ1-2; possible D gene TRBD1, 5 bases. This CDR3 spans 12 amino acids. Trimming pared 6 bases from V and 4 bases from J, leaving 9 bases between. CDR1 and CDR2 from the germline V gene are SNHLY and FYNNEI. CDR3 in amino acids: CASRTQGYGYTF. As DNA, the CDR3 is TGTGCCAGCAGAACTCAGGGCTATGGCTACACCTTC.

This clonotype was counted between two and nine times. The chain links TRBV4-2 to TRBJ2-2, with 7 bases lining up with TRBD1. Germline V gene data show CDR1 as LGHNA and CDR2 as YNFKEQ. This CDR3 spans 16 amino acids. J lost 13 bases, V lost 3 bases, and 17 bases had no gene match. The CDR3 here is CASSHFTPDRAVGLFF. CDR3 coding DNA: TGTGCCAGCAGCCATTTCACCCCCGACAGGGCTGTGGGGCTGTTTTTT.

In its sample, this clonotype was seen many times. V and J are TRBV29-1 and TRBJ2-7; a possible D gene is TRBD1 (6 bases). Germline V CDR1 and CDR2: SQVTM, ANQGSEA. Trimming pared 3 bases from V and 6 bases from J, leaving 12 bases between. The CDR3 length is 12 residues. This CDR3 is CSVEMDRGEQYF. The CDR3 nucleotides are TGCAGCGTTGAGATGGACAGAGGCGAGCAGTACTTC.

The table lists this clonotype with a few counts. The chain links TRBV20-1 to TRBJ2-7; possibly TRBD1 for D (6 bases). V was pared by 6 bases and J by 2 bases, with 20 bases between. This CDR3 has 15 residues. Germline CDR1 DFQATT, CDR2 SNEGSKA (reference sequence). The CDR3 spells CSADITGKVTYEQYF. The CDR3, as DNA: TGCAGTGCGGACATCACAGGGAAGGTAACCTACGAGCAGTACTTC.

This chain uses TRBV12-3 or TRBV12-4 with TRBJ1-5; perhaps TRBD1 as D (5 bases). V dropped 6 bases and J dropped 9 bases, with 15 bases sitting between them. This CDR3 contains 13 residues. In DNA, the CDR3 is TGTGCCAGCAGATCTGAGGGGTATTGGCCCCAGCATTTT. Protein: CASRSEGYWPQHF.

This clonotype was found once. This sequence joins TRBV6-5 and TRBJ1-5; D possibly corresponds to TRBD1 (5 bases). The CDR3 totals 15 residues. Germline V gene lookup returns CDR1 MNHEY and CDR2 SVGAGI. V was shortened by 0 bases and J by 5 bases, with 11 bases between the two germline ends. The CDR3 nucleotides are TGTGCCAGCAGTTACTCGTGGGGGGATGATCAGCCCCAGCATTTT. Translation: CASSYSWGDDQPQHF.

This chain uses TRBV6-2 or TRBV6-3 with TRBJ1-2; 7 bases are a match to TRBD1. Germline V lookup: CDR1 MNHEY, CDR2 SVGEGT. CDR3 length: 14 residues. Trimming removed 2 bases from V and 7 bases from J; junction bases left unmatched: 7. CDR3 coding DNA: TGTGCCAGCAGTTACCAGGGGGTCGGATCTGGCTACACCTTC. Translated: CASSYQGVGSGYTF.

This clonotype was seen repeatedly, ten times or more. V usage is TRBV4-1 and J usage is TRBJ1-3; no reliable D call. In germline, CDR1 is MGHRA, CDR2 YSYEKL. This CDR3 is 15 amino acids long. V was shortened by 3 bases and J by 0 bases, with 9 bases between the two germline ends. Here the CDR3 reads CASSQDGASGNTIYF. In DNA, the CDR3 is TGCGCCAGCAGCCAGGACGGAGCCTCTGGAAACACCATATATTTT.

This clonotype was recorded at least ten times. This chain uses TRBV12-3 or TRBV12-4 with TRBJ1-3; D is unclear. CDR3 size: 13 residues. V was shortened by 7 bases and J by 3 bases, with 10 bases between the two germline ends. The CDR3 DNA is TGTGCCAGCACTAAGGGAAGTGGAAACACCATATATTTT. Translated, it gives CASTKGSGNTIYF.

This clonotype was picked up many times. Written as DNA, the CDR3 is TGCGCCAGCAGCCTCGGTGGACTGCGCGAGCAGTACTTC. Translating gives CASSLGGLREQYF. This rearrangement joins TRBV5-1 to TRBJ2-7; D perhaps matches TRBD2 (5 bases). Germline lookup yields CDR1 SGHRS and CDR2 YFSETQ. V lost 4 bases, J lost 6 bases, and 14 bases lay in between. This CDR3 has 13 residues.

This clonotype was picked up many times. The V gene is TRBV12-3 or TRBV12-4, the J gene TRBJ2-2, with a possible D match to TRBD2 (6 bases). The V end was cut by 1 base, the J end by 6 bases, with 9 bases between. The CDR3 loop spans 14 amino acids. Written as DNA, the CDR3 is TGTGCCAGCAGTTTAGTAGCGGTATCCGGGGAGCTGTTTTTT. Protein: CASSLVAVSGELFF.

The chain links TRBV30 to TRBJ2-7, with D possibly being TRBD1 (7 bases). CDR3 length equals 18 residues. Germline loops: CDR1 GTSNPN, CDR2 SVGIG (reference sequence). The V end was cut by 0 bases, the J end by 0 bases, with 21 bases between. The CDR3 loop is CAWSVHPGGGLSSYEQYF. The DNA for the CDR3 is TGTGCCTGGAGTGTACACCCCGGAGGGGGCCTCAGCTCCTACGAGCAGTACTTC. Variable domain in full (rest from reference TRBV30 and TRBJ2-7): SQTIHQWPATLVQPVGSPLSLECTVEGTSNPNLYWYRQAAGRGLQLLFYSVGIGQISSEVPQNLSASRPQDRQFILSSKKLLLSDSGFYLCAWSVHPGGGLSSYEQYFGPGTRLTVT.

This clonotype was recorded many times. V gene TRBV20-1 combines with J gene TRBJ1-3; 9 nucleotides align to TRBD1. CDR3 length: 14 residues. V dropped 0 bases and J dropped 8; count of bases not matched to a gene: 5. Germline CDR1 is DFQATT and CDR2 is SNEGSKA (reference sequence). CDR3 bases: TGCAGTGCTAGAGAAGGACAGGGGAGGGACACCATATATTTT. This encodes CSAREGQGRDTIYF.

Ten or more counts support this clonotype. V is TRBV6-2 or TRBV6-3 and J is TRBJ1-5; 8 nucleotides line up with TRBD1. This CDR3 comprises 15 residues. Looked up from germline, CDR1 is MNHEY and CDR2 is SVGEGT. V lost 6 bases and J lost 4; bases outside the gene matches: 8. In DNA, the CDR3 is TGTGCCAGCAGGAGCCGACAGGGGAATAATCAGCCCCAGCATTTT. Protein sequence: CASRSRQGNNQPQHF.

This clonotype was counted many times. V is TRBV6-5 and J is TRBJ1-6; a weak D match, TRBD1 (5 bases). This CDR3 spans 16 amino acids. V dropped 2 bases and J dropped 7 bases, with 15 bases sitting between them. CDR1 and CDR2 from the germline V gene are MNHEY and SVGAGI. The CDR3 coding sequence is TGTGCCAGCAGTTACCGTCCAAGGGGACCGAATTCACCCCTCCACTTT. Translated, it gives CASSYRPRGPNSPLHF.

This clonotype was found many times. The gene calls are TRBV12-5 and TRBJ2-5; TRBD1 is a possible D gene (6 bases). Looked up from germline, CDR1 is LGHNT and CDR2 is FRNRAP. Between the trimmed V and J ends, which lost 2 bases and 0 bases, there was a span of 13 bases. The CDR3 covers 16 residues. The CDR3 is CASGLPTDSNQETQYF. CDR3 DNA: TGTGCTAGTGGTTTGCCCACGGACAGCAACCAAGAGACCCAGTACTTC.

This clonotype was seen many times. The chain joins TRBV11-2 to TRBJ2-3; 7 bases fit TRBD2. CDR1 SGHAT and CDR2 FQNNGV come from the germline V gene. This CDR3 region has 15 residues. Losses at the gene ends were 6 bases for V and 5 bases for J; bases not matched to a gene: 11. DNA of the CDR3: TGTGCCAGCAGGCCACCCGGGGGGACCGGAGATACGCAGTATTTT. Translated: CASRPPGGTGDTQYF.

This clonotype appeared a few times. The rearrangement joins TRBV5-5 to TRBJ2-7; D unclear. Looked up from germline, CDR1 is SGHKS and CDR2 is YYEKEE (reference sequence). Trimming pared 4 bases from V and 5 bases from J, leaving 13 bases between. The CDR3 sequence is 13 residues long. The CDR3 is CASSRIWVNEQYF. CDR3 bases: TGTGCCAGCAGCCGCATCTGGGTCAACGAGCAGTACTTC.

This clonotype showed up many times. This rearrangement joins TRBV12-3 or TRBV12-4 to TRBJ1-6; D is possibly TRBD1 (6 bases). This CDR3 spans 14 amino acids. Trimming removed 3 bases from V and 4 bases from J, with 7 bases in between. The CDR3 sequence is CASSFGQYNSPLHF. In DNA, the CDR3 is TGTGCCAGCAGTTTTGGACAGTATAATTCACCCCTCCACTTT.

The table lists this clonotype with many counts. The chain carries TRBV28 and TRBJ2-7; either TRBD1 or TRBD2 may supply D (5 bases each). Germline lookup yields CDR1 MDHEN and CDR2 SYDVKM. V lost 4 bases and J 1 base, leaving 14 bases between the germline ends. The CDR3 runs to 15 residues. The DNA for the CDR3 is TGTGCCAGCAGTTCCCGGGACCGGGCATCCTACGAGCAGTACTTC. Translation gives CASSSRDRASYEQYF.

The sample holds many counts of this clonotype. The V gene is TRBV7-2, the J gene TRBJ2-5, with 16 bases that match TRBD2. This CDR3 is built from 17 residues. Germline lookup yields CDR1 SGHTA and CDR2 FQGNSA. With V trimmed by 6 bases and J by 3 bases, 7 bases remained unmatched. The CDR3 loop is CASREGLAGGQEETQYF. The CDR3 DNA sequence: TGTGCCAGCAGAGAGGGACTAGCGGGGGGGCAGGAAGAGACCCAGTACTTC.

This clonotype was detected many times. The chain uses TRBV30 and TRBJ1-5, with D uncertain. This CDR3 contains 13 residues. Trimming took off 3 bases at V and 5 bases at J, with 11 bases between the two ends. Germline V gene sequence: CDR1 GTSNPN, CDR2 SVGIG (reference sequence). CDR3 nucleotide sequence: TGTGCCTGGAGGTACGGGGATGATCAGCCCCAGCATTTT. It encodes CAWRYGDDQPQHF.

At least ten counts were recorded for this clonotype. The chain combines TRBV6-1 with TRBJ2-7, with 8 positions matching TRBD1. The V gene's germline CDR1 is MNHNS and CDR2 SASEGT. J was trimmed by 4 bases and V by 1 base; bases with no gene match: 6. The CDR3 covers 15 residues. The CDR3 coding sequence is TGTGCCAGCAGTGAAGGGGGGACAGGAGTGTACGAGCAGTACTTC. As protein: CASSEGGTGVYEQYF.

At least ten counts were recorded for this clonotype. The chain couples TRBV28 to TRBJ1-2; D ambiguous. V dropped 7 bases and J dropped 3 bases, with 9 bases sitting between them. Germline V CDR1 and CDR2: MDHEN, SYDVKM. The CDR3 contains 12 residues. Here the CDR3 reads CASTHTYYGYTF. DNA for the CDR3: TGTGCCAGCACCCACACTTACTATGGCTACACCTTC.

The chain has TRBV6-1 and TRBJ1-5, with a weak D call TRBD1 (5 bases). The V end lost 2 bases, the J end lost 5 bases, and 10 bases lay between the germline ends. The CDR3 is 14 residues long. CDR1 and CDR2 from the germline V gene are MNHNS and SASEGT. The CDR3 loop reads CASSERGLDQPQHF. CDR3 DNA sequence: TGTGCCAGCAGTGAAAGGGGCCTGGATCAGCCCCAGCATTTT.

This clonotype has just a few counts. This chain joins TRBV7-2 and TRBJ1-2; TRBD1 might be the D (5 bases). The CDR3 has 15 amino acids. Germline V CDR1 and CDR2: SGHTA, FQGNSA. Trimming removed 6 bases from V and 4 bases from J, with 18 bases in between. The CDR3 here is CASRTRQSNLYGYTF. The CDR3, as DNA: TGTGCCAGCAGAACTAGACAGAGCAATCTCTATGGCTACACCTTC.

In its sample, this clonotype was seen many times. V gene TRBV30 combines with J gene TRBJ2-2, with 11 bases matching TRBD2. V lost 5 bases and J lost 4; bases outside the gene matches: 6. CDR1 GTSNPN and CDR2 SVGIG come from the germline V gene (reference sequence). The length of the CDR3 is 15 residues. The CDR3 DNA follows: TGTGCCTGGGCTACTAGCGGGAGAGGCACCGGGGAGCTGTTTTTT. Translating it yields CAWATSGRGTGELFF.

J is TRBJ1-5 and V is TRBV12-3 or TRBV12-4, with TRBD1 identical over 10 bases. CDR3 length equals 18 residues. The trim removed 2 bases at V and 3 bases at J, leaving 10 bases unmatched. The CDR3 coding sequence is TGTGCCAGCAGTTTATTTTATGGACAGGGGGGTAACAATCAGCCCCAGCATTTT. Translating it yields CASSLFYGQGGNNQPQHF.

Comments on this clonotype: A read error may produce the germline difference seen at one junction end. V and J are TRBV2 and TRBJ2-4, with a tentative D call TRBD1 (5 bases). Per germline, CDR1 SNHLY and CDR2 FYNNEI. This CDR3 region has 14 residues. In nucleotides, the CDR3 is TGTGCCAGCAATGACGACAGAGCCAAATACATTCAGTACTTC. Amino acid sequence: CASNDDRAKYIQYF.